This TCR beta chain was documented in a study of CD8+CD57+ T cells in acquired aplastic anemia. The CDR3 has 14 amino acids. V lost 4 bases to trimming and J lost 3 bases; unmatched junction nucleotides: 9. Germline CDR1 and CDR2: DFQATT and SNEGSKA (reference sequence). This clonotype was picked up many times. The template for TCR beta VDJ and CDR3 sequence profiling was genomic DNA. One entry per CDR3 protein, called by TCRdb with MiXCR from the reads. The sample contains under 200,000 distinct CDR3 sequences, 50% to 75% of which appear only once. This receptor was obtained from a human donor with severe aplastic anemia or a healthy control (not recorded which). Source material: sorted CD4+, CD8+, or CD8+CD57+ T cells (not recorded which) from PBMCs. This chain uses TRBV20-1 with TRBJ2-7; 7 positions match TRBD1. The CDR3 nucleotides are TGCAGTGCTAATACAGGGGCCTACATCTACGAGCAGTACTTC. Its translation: CSANTGAYIYEQYF.